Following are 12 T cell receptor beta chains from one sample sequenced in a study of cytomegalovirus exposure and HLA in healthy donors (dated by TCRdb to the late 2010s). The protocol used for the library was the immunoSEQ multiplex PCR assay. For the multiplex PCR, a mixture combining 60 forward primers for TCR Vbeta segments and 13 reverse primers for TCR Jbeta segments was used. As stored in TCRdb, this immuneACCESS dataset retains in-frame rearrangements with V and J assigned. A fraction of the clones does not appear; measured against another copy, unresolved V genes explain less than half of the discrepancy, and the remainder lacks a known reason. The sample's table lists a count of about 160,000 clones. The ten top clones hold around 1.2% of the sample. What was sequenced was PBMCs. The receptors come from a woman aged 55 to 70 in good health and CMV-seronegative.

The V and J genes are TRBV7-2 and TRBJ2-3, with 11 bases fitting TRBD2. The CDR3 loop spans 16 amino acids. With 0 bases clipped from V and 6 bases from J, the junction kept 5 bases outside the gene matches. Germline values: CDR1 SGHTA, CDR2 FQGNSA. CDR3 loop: CASSLAASGGRDTQYF. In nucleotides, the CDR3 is TGTGCCAGCAGCTTAGCCGCTAGCGGGGGGCGGGATACGCAGTATTTT.

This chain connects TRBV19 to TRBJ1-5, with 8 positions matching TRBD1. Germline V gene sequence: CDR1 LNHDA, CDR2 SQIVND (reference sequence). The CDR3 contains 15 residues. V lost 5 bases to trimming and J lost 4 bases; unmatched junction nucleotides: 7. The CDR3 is CASSPGQGWNQPQHF. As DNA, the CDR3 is TGTGCCAGTAGTCCTGGACAGGGCTGGAATCAGCCCCAGCATTTT.

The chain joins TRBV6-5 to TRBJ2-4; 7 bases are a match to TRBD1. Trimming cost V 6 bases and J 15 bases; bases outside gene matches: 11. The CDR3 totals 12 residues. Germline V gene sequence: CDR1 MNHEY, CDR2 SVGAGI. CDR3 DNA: TGTGCCAGCAGCAGACAGGGAGCGCGTCCGTACTTC. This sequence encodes CASSRQGARPYF.

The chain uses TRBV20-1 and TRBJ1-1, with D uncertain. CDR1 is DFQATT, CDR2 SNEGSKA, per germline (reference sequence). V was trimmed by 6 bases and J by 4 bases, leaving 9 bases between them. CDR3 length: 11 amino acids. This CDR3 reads CSAYDSTEAFF. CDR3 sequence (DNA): TGCAGTGCATACGACTCCACTGAAGCTTTCTTT.

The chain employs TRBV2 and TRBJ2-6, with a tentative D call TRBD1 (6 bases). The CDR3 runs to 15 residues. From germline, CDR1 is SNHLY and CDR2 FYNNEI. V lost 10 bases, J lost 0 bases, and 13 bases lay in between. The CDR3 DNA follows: TGTGCCACCAGGACAGTCCCCTCTGGGGCCAACGTCCTGACTTTC. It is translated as CATRTVPSGANVLTF. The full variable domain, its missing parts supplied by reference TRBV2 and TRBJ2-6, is EPEVTQTPSHQVTQMGQEVILRCVPISNHLYFYWYRQILGQKVEFLVSFYNNEISEKSEIFDDQFSVERPDGSNFTLKIRSTKLEDSAMYFCATRTVPSGANVLTFGAGSRLTVL.

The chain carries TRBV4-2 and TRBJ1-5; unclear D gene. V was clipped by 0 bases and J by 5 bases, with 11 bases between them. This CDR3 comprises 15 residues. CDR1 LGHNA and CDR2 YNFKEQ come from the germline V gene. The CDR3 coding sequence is TGTGCCAGCAGCCAAGATGGGCGGGGTGATCAGCCCCAGCATTTT. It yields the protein CASSQDGRGDQPQHF.

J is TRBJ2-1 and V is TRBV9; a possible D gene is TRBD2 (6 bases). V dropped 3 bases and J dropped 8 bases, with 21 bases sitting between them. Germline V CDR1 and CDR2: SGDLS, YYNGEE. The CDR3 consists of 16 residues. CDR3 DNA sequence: TGTGCCAGCAGCGCATCGACTAGGTTATTCGGTGATGAGCAGTTCTTC. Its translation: CASSASTRLFGDEQFF. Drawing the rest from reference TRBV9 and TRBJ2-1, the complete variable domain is DSGVTQTPKHLITATGQRVTLRCSPRSGDLSVYWYQQSLDQGLQFLIQYYNGEERAKGNILERFSAQQFPDLHSELNLSSLELGDSALYFCASSASTRLFGDEQFFGPGTRLTVL.

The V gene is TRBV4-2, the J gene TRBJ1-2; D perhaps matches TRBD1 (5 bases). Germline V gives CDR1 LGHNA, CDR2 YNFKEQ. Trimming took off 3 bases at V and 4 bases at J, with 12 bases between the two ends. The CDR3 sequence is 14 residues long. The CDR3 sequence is CASSQEAGGYGYTF. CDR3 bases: TGTGCCAGCAGCCAGGAGGCGGGGGGCTATGGCTACACCTTC.

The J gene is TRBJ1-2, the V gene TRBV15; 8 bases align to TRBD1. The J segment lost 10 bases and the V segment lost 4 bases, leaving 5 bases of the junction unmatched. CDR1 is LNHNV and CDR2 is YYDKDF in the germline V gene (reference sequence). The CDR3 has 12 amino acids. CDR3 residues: CATSKDRATYTF. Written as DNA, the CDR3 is TGTGCCACCAGCAAGGACAGGGCCACCTACACCTTC.

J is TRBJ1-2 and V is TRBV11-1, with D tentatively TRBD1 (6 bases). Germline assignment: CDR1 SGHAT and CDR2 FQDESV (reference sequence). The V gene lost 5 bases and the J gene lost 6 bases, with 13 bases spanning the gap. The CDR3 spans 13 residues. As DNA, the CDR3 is TGTGCCAGCAGCCCGGCAGGGGATCATGGCTACACCTTC. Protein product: CASSPAGDHGYTF.

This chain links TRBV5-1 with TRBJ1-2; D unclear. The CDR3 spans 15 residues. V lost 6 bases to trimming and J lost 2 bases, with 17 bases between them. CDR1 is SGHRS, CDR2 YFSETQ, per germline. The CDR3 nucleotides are TGCGCCAGCACACCCATGACCGACTCAAACTATGGCTACACCTTC. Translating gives CASTPMTDSNYGYTF.

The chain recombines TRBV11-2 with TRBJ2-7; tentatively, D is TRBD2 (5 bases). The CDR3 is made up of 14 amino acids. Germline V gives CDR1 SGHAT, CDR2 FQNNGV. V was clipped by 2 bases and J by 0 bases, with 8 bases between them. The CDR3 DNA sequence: TGTGCCAGCAGCTTACTAGGGAGCTCCTACGAGCAGTACTTC. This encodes CASSLLGSSYEQYF.